This TCR beta chain was documented in a study of cytomegalovirus exposure and HLA in healthy donors. Findings of the study overall: A previous analysis found most TCR beta V segments productive roughly 87% or roughly 30% of the time. Association with HLA alleles at 0.05 false discovery rate was found for about 17,000 TCR beta sequences in a later analysis. In a later analysis, a missense DCLRE1C variant was linked to TCR beta V- and J-gene trimming. Cytomegalovirus-associated status was assigned to 164 TCR beta chains.

In its sample, this clone was seen a few times. Antigen: not known. Trimming took off 4 bases at V and 7 bases at J, with 11 bases between the two ends. Germline CDR1 and CDR2: SQVTM and ANQGSEA. The CDR3 contains 12 residues. Use of 60 Vbeta and 13 Jbeta primers characterized the PCR. Profiling relied on immunoSEQ multiplex PCR, and the TCRdb table lists in-frame clones only, not all of them. The table lists roughly 180,000 clones, roughly 10% of them singletons. The TCR comes from a young woman in good health and CMV-seropositive. The rearrangement links TRBV29-1 to TRBJ2-1, with a possible D match to TRBD2 (5 bases). The specimen sequenced was PBMCs. The CDR3 loop reads CSVGASWNEQFF. The CDR3 DNA sequence: TGCAGCGTTGGGGCTAGCTGGAATGAGCAGTTCTTC.